The 7 T cell receptor beta chains in this list originate from one sample, sequenced in a study of OX40 agonist ivuxolimab in advanced cancers. Assay used: immunoSEQ multiplex PCR; TCRdb lists only in-frame clones, some missing. The repertoire consists of about 79,000 clones, with 90% occurring once and the leading ten covering roughly 0.32%. The sequencing used CD4+ or CD8+ T cells sorted from blood, collected in a trial of the OX40 agonist ivuxolimab. These receptors originate from an adult with an advanced solid tumor such as melanoma, head and neck, liver or kidney cancer.

With respect to this clone: Its ends do not fully match the called genes, so a read error is possible. The chain uses TRBV4-2 and TRBJ2-3; perhaps TRBD2 as D (5 bases). This CDR3 has 12 residues. The V gene's germline CDR1 is LGHNA and CDR2 YNFKEQ. CDR3 sequence reads: CASRQEGDTQYF. The CDR3 DNA follows: TGTGCCAGCAGACAAGAGGGAGATACGCAGTATTTT.

The rearrangement uses TRBV2 and TRBJ1-2, with unresolved D. The CDR3 has 14 amino acids. Trimming removed 5 bases at V and 8 bases at J, with 18 bases between. The germline gives CDR1 SNHLY, CDR2 FYNNEI. CDR3 sequence: CASSLGGVLRGYTF. The CDR3 DNA is TGTGCCAGCAGTCTGGGTGGGGTCTTACGAGGCTACACCTTC.

V is TRBV5-6 and J is TRBJ1-2, with D uncertain. From germline, CDR1 is SGHDT and CDR2 YYEEEE. V gave up 0 bases and J gave up 2 bases, with 5 bases separating them. This CDR3 has 13 residues. The DNA of the CDR3 is TGTGCCAGCAGCTTGGGTCAGAACTATGGCTACACCTTC. It codes for CASSLGQNYGYTF.

V is TRBV19 and J is TRBJ1-5, with TRBD1 as a possible D gene (5 bases). V was clipped by 9 bases and J by 2 bases, with 17 bases between them. The germline V gene has CDR1 LNHDA and CDR2 SQIVND (reference sequence). CDR3 length: 15 amino acids. CDR3 region: CASRDSKRGNQPQHF. DNA for the CDR3: TGTGCCAGCCGGGACTCAAAAAGGGGCAATCAGCCCCAGCATTTT.

This sequence joins TRBV28 and TRBJ2-1; D is undetermined. The germline V gene encodes CDR1 MDHEN and CDR2 SYDVKM. This CDR3 is built from 12 residues. Trimming removed 6 bases at V and 10 bases at J, with 13 bases between. The DNA for the CDR3 is TGTGCCAGCAGAGAAACCACGCGAGAGCAGTTCTTC. Protein product: CASRETTREQFF.

V and J are TRBV7-9 and TRBJ1-1, with D possibly being TRBD1 (5 bases). The CDR3 runs to 14 residues. V lost 5 bases and J 7 bases, leaving 17 bases between the germline ends. Germline V gene lookup returns CDR1 SEHNR and CDR2 FQNEAQ (reference sequence). For the CDR3, the DNA is TGTGCCAGCAGCCCCTTGTCCGGGGCTGGTGAAGCTTTCTTT. It codes for CASSPLSGAGEAFF.

The rearrangement uses TRBV6-5 and TRBJ2-1; the match to TRBD2 covers 15 bases. Germline lookup yields CDR1 MNHEY and CDR2 SVGAGI. Trimming removed 4 bases from V and 4 bases from J; junction bases left unmatched: 2. The CDR3 covers 16 residues. CDR3 sequence (DNA): TGTGCCAGCAGTTTCGGGACTAGCGGGGGGTACAATGAGCAGTTCTTC. The encoded protein is CASSFGTSGGYNEQFF.